These T cell receptor beta chains were read from a single sample in a study of human T cells and chemical hapten exposure. Using its own MiXCR run on the RACE reads, TCRdb lists one record per CDR3 protein. The data contain 300,000 to 400,000 distinct CDR3 sequences, about 5.1% of them seen just once; the ten biggest clones take up around 2.6%. This material consisted of whole blood, taken in connection with sensitization to the hapten diphenylcyclopropenone (DPC). The receptor source for this set is a woman in her fifties or sixties with alopecia areata. Some clones in this sample may be carry-over from other donors' samples. CDR3s include the opening cysteine and the closing phenylalanine or tryptophan. D genes are given only for firm matches. The size of a clone is reported for some rows only, either as once, few or many, or as a class for expanded clones.

v_gene	j_gene	d_gene	abundance	CDR3aa	CDR3nt
TRBV12-3/TRBV12-4	TRBJ2-5	-	-	CASSLSGADQYF	TGTGCCAGCAGTTTATCGGGGGCCGACCAGTACTTC
TRBV7-2	TRBJ1-1	-	-	CASSPIDEAFF	TGTGCCAGCAGCCCCATAGATGAAGCTTTCTTT
TRBV20-1	TRBJ1-5	-	-	CSARDYMGNQPQHF	TGCAGTGCTAGAGATTACATGGGCAATCAGCCCCAGCATTTT
TRBV11-1	TRBJ2-5	-	-	CASSLRKTNAAETQYF	TGTGCCAGCAGCTTAAGGAAGACAAACGCAGCAGAGACCCAGTACTTC
TRBV6-5	TRBJ2-1	TRBD2	-	CASIPASGNEQFF	TGTGCCAGCATCCCCGCTAGCGGCAATGAGCAGTTCTTC
TRBV24-1	TRBJ2-3	-	many	CATSEAWGSTDTQYF	TGTGCCACCAGTGAGGCCTGGGGGAGCACAGATACGCAGTATTTT
TRBV27	TRBJ1-5	-	many	CASSLRGGNQPQHF	TGTGCCAGCAGTTTACGGGGTGGCAATCAGCCCCAGCATTTT
TRBV5-4	TRBJ2-1	-	many	CASSRSQGRDEQFF	TGTGCCAGCAGCCGTTCACAGGGTAGAGATGAGCAGTTCTTC
TRBV3-1	TRBJ1-2	-	many	CASSQGENYGYTF	TGTGCCAGCAGCCAAGGGGAGAACTATGGCTACACCTTC
TRBV20-1	TRBJ1-1	TRBD1	-	CSASRGGFTEAFF	TGCAGTGCTAGCAGGGGGGGGTTCACTGAAGCTTTCTTT
TRBV6-2/TRBV6-3	TRBJ1-6	-	-	CASTNVGGWNSPLHF	TGTGCCAGCACCAACGTTGGGGGTTGGAATTCACCCCTCCACTTT
TRBV6-2/TRBV6-3	TRBJ1-1	-	few	CASSRDSAVGTEAFF	TGTGCCAGCAGTCGGGACTCCGCCGTGGGCACTGAAGCTTTCTTT
TRBV7-2	TRBJ1-5	-	-	CASSLEAGVNQPQHF	TGTGCCAGCAGCTTAGAGGCAGGGGTCAATCAGCCCCAGCATTTT
TRBV7-8	TRBJ1-3	TRBD1	many	CASSLDRGSGNTIYF	TGTGCCAGCAGCTTAGACAGGGGCTCTGGAAACACCATATATTTT
TRBV20-1	TRBJ1-5	-	many	CSAVEQNSNQPQHF	TGCAGTGCTGTTGAACAGAATAGCAATCAGCCCCAGCATTTT
TRBV13	TRBJ2-5	-	many	CASSSRALAQETQYF	TGTGCCAGCAGCTCCCGGGCCCTGGCCCAAGAGACCCAGTACTTC
TRBV25-1	TRBJ1-1	-	-	CASSVGFNTEAFF	TGTGCCAGCAGTGTAGGGTTCAACACTGAAGCTTTCTTT
TRBV12-3/TRBV12-4	TRBJ2-5	TRBD1	many	CASRPTGDETQYF	TGTGCCAGCAGACCGACAGGGGACGAGACCCAGTACTTC
TRBV6-2/TRBV6-3	TRBJ1-1	TRBD1	-	CASSPLRDSYLNTEAFF	TGTGCCAGCAGTCCGCTCCGGGACAGTTACTTGAACACTGAAGCTTTCTTT
TRBV29-1	TRBJ1-4	-	few	CSVEDPTGREKLFF	TGCAGCGTTGAAGATCCTACAGGGCGGGAAAAACTGTTTTTT
TRBV19	TRBJ1-5	-	few	CATRDGGGFGNQPQHF	TGTGCCACCCGGGACGGGGGAGGGTTTGGCAATCAGCCCCAGCATTTT
TRBV28	TRBJ1-5	TRBD1	-	CASFPSGTDQPQHF	TGTGCCAGCTTTCCTTCCGGGACAGATCAGCCCCAGCATTTT
TRBV20-1	TRBJ1-2	-	many	CSAKPRDQTVTNYGYTF	TGCAGTGCCAAACCCAGGGACCAGACCGTTACTAACTATGGCTACACCTTC